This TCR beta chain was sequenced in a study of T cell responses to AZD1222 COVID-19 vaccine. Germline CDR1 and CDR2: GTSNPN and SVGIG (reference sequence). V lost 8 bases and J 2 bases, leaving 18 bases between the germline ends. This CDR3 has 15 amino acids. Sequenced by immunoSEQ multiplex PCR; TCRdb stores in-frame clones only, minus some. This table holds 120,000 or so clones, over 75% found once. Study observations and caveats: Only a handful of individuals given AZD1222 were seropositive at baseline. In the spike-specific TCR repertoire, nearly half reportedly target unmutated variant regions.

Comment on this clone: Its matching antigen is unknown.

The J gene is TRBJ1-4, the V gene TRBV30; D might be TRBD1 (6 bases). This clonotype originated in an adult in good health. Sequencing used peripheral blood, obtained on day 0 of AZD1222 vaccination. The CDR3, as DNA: TGTGCCCTAGCCCCCTCAGGGGCTACTAATGAAAAACTGTTTTTT. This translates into CALAPSGATNEKLFF.